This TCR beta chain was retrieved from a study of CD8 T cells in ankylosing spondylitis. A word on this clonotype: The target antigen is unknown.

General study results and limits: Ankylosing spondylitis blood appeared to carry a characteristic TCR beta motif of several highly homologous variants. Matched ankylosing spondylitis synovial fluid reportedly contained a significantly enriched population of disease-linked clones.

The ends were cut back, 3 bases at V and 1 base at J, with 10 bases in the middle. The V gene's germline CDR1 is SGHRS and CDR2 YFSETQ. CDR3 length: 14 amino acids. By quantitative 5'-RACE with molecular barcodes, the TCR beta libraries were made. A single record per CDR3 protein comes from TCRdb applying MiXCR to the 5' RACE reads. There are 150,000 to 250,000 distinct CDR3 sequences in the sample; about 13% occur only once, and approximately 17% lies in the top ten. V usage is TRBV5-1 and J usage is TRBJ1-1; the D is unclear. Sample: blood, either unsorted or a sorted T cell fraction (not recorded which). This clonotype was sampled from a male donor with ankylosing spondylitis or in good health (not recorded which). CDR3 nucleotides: TGCGCCAGCAGCTCTTGGACGGGGAACACTGAAGCTTTCTTT. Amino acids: CASSSWTGNTEAFF. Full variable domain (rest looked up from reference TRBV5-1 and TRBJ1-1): KAGVTQTPRYLIKTRGQQVTLSCSPISGHRSVSWYQQTPGQGLQFLFEYFSETQRNKGNFPGRFSGRQFSNSRSEMNVSTLELGDSALYLCASSSWTGNTEAFFGQGTRLTVV.